Listed below are T cell receptor beta chains from one sample, sequenced in a study of OX40 agonist ivuxolimab in advanced cancers. TCRdb's copy holds only in-frame clones and misses some; the assay was immunoSEQ multiplex PCR. The table shows around 58,000 clones, with almost 95% occurring only once. The source material was CD4+ or CD8+ T cells sorted from blood, sampled in a trial of the OX40 agonist ivuxolimab. These receptors were obtained from an adult with an advanced solid tumor such as melanoma, head and neck, liver or kidney cancer. CDR3s include the opening cysteine and the closing phenylalanine or tryptophan. The order of the fields is D gene, J gene, V gene, CDR3 protein, CDR3 DNA. D genes are given only for firm matches.

NA TRBJ2-5 TRBV11-3 CASSAGHREQETQYF TGTGCCTCATCAGCGGGACATCGGGAACAAGAGACCCAGTACTTC
NA TRBJ2-7 TRBV5-6 CASSLGVSYEQYF TGTGCCAGCAGCTTGGGGGTTTCCTACGAGCAGTACTTC
NA TRBJ1-1 TRBV11-1 CASSLFRGNTEAFF TGTGCCAGCAGCTTATTCAGGGGGAACACTGAAGCTTTCTTT
NA TRBJ1-5 TRBV28 CASSLGIGNQPQHF TGTGCCAGCAGTTTGGGGATCGGCAATCAGCCCCAGCATTTT
NA TRBJ2-5 TRBV11-2 CASSPVDTLVTQYF TGTGCCAGCAGCCCTGTGGACACCCTTGTGACCCAGTACTTC
NA TRBJ2-3 TRBV5-1 CASNYAFSTDTQYF TGCGCCAGCAATTATGCGTTTAGCACAGATACGCAGTATTTT
NA TRBJ2-5 TRBV7-3 CASSSSGAKETQYF TGTGCCAGCAGCTCCTCCGGGGCGAAAGAGACCCAGTACTTC
NA TRBJ2-1 TRBV7-3 CASSLSSFNEQFF TGTGCCAGCAGCTTATCTAGCTTCAATGAGCAGTTCTTC
TRBD1 TRBJ1-4 TRBV7-9 CASRTGTGDEKLFF TGTGCCAGCAGGACCGGGACAGGGGATGAAAAACTGTTTTTT
NA TRBJ1-1 TRBV7-2 CASSLGFRTAVTEAFF TGTGCCAGCAGCTTAGGGTTTAGGACGGCGGTTACTGAAGCTTTCTTT